This passage covers 25 T cell receptor beta chains from one sample sequenced in a study of blood T cells in healthy people across ages. A second PCR of roughly 7 to 11 cycles used a sample-barcoded 5' primer and a J-beta primer mix. Each CDR3 protein gets one entry after TCRdb re-called the 5' RACE reads with MiXCR. The table lists 1.5 million to 2 million distinct CDR3 sequences, roughly 32% of them singletons. The material sequenced was blood. These receptors were obtained from a woman aged 25 to 45 in good health.

The chain recombines TRBV28 with TRBJ2-1; the match to TRBD2 covers 10 bases. V was pared by 4 bases and J by 6 bases, with 9 bases of the junction left unmatched. CDR1 and CDR2 from the germline V gene are MDHEN and SYDVKM. This CDR3 spans 16 amino acids. CDR3 loop: CASSSGAGGPGNEQFF. In DNA, the CDR3 is TGTGCCAGCAGTTCGGGAGCGGGAGGGCCCGGCAATGAGCAGTTCTTC. Full variable domain (remainder filled in from reference TRBV28 and TRBJ2-1): DVKVTQSSRYLVKRTGEKVFLECVQDMDHENMFWYRQDPGLGLRLIYFSYDVKMKEKGDIPEGYSVSREKKERFSLILESASTNQTSMYLCASSSGAGGPGNEQFFGPGTRLTVL.

The chain uses TRBV5-1 and TRBJ2-7; 9 nucleotides align to TRBD1. CDR3 length equals 16 residues. The germline CDR1 and CDR2 sequences are SGHRS and YFSETQ. With V trimmed by 4 bases and J by 3 bases, 11 bases remained unmatched. The CDR3 nucleotides are TGCGCCAGCAGCAAATCCCTGACAGGGGGTGACTACGAGCAGTACTTC. It translates to CASSKSLTGGDYEQYF.

This clonotype was observed many times. The rearrangement links TRBV20-1 to TRBJ2-1, with a possible D match to TRBD1 (5 bases). Trimming took 2 bases from V and 0 from J, leaving 5 bases between them. The germline gives CDR1 DFQATT, CDR2 SNEGSKA (reference sequence). The CDR3 consists of 13 residues. CDR3 sequence (DNA): TGCAGTGCTAGAAGGGGCTCCTACAATGAGCAGTTCTTC. Protein: CSARRGSYNEQFF.

The chain carries TRBV18 and TRBJ2-1, with 8 nucleotides matching TRBD2. Germline lookup yields CDR1 KGHSH and CDR2 LQKENI. J was trimmed by 0 bases and V by 8 bases; bases with no gene match: 6. CDR3 length: 15 amino acids. The CDR3 here is CASTLAVSSYNEQFF. The CDR3 bases are TGTGCCAGCACACTAGCGGTCAGCTCCTACAATGAGCAGTTCTTC.

This clonotype came up many times. This sequence joins TRBV20-1 and TRBJ1-2, with no clear D. The germline V and J ends were trimmed by 5 bases and 7 bases, with 8 bases remaining between them. Germline-derived CDR1 and CDR2 are DFQATT and SNEGSKA (reference sequence). CDR3 length equals 10 residues. In DNA, the CDR3 is TGCAGTGCTTCCCCTGGTGGCTACACCTTC. Translation gives CSASPGGYTF.

This clonotype was counted only a few times. The gene calls are TRBV6-1 and TRBJ1-1, with 8 bases identical to TRBD1. Germline V gene lookup returns CDR1 MNHNS and CDR2 SASEGT. There are 15 residues in the CDR3. Unmatched junction bases numbered 7, after V lost 5 bases and J lost 2 bases. CDR3 sequence reads: CASSSQTGGNTEAFF. The CDR3 DNA reads as TGTGCCAGCAGTTCCCAAACAGGGGGTAACACTGAAGCTTTCTTT.

The gene calls are TRBV5-1 and TRBJ2-2; possible D gene TRBD1, 5 bases. Germline V CDR1 and CDR2: SGHRS, YFSETQ. The CDR3 consists of 15 residues. Trimming left V 0 bases short and J 7 bases short, with 13 bases between. The CDR3 protein is CASSLAIREGGELFF. For the CDR3, the DNA is TGCGCCAGCAGCTTGGCCATCAGGGAAGGCGGGGAGCTGTTTTTT.

This clonotype was counted a single time. This chain joins TRBV14 and TRBJ2-3, with TRBD2 matching over 9 bases. The germline V gene has CDR1 SGHDN and CDR2 FVKESK. The CDR3 runs to 16 residues. J lost 5 bases, V lost 1 base, and 7 bases had no gene match. In nucleotides, the CDR3 is TGTGCCAGCAGCCAAGTGGGACTAGCCTCAGGAGATACGCAGTATTTT. As protein: CASSQVGLASGDTQYF.

There are a few counts of this clonotype. The V and J genes are TRBV4-2 and TRBJ1-1; no firm D call. CDR1 and CDR2 (germline): LGHNA, YNFKEQ. The CDR3 contains 13 residues. V shed 4 bases and J shed 8 bases, with 14 bases lying between them. The CDR3 protein is CASSRPSNGEAFF. The CDR3 nucleotides read TGTGCCAGCAGCCGACCTTCCAACGGGGAAGCTTTCTTT.

The rearrangement links TRBV20-1 to TRBJ1-1; D possibly corresponds to TRBD1 (6 bases). The V end lost 0 bases, the J end lost 10 bases, and 21 bases lay between the germline ends. CDR3 length equals 15 residues. Germline CDR1 DFQATT, CDR2 SNEGSKA (reference sequence). CDR3 sequence: CSARDPQGNGEGAFF. DNA of the CDR3: TGCAGTGCTAGAGATCCACAGGGCAATGGAGAGGGAGCTTTCTTT.

This clonotype was detected a few times. V and J are TRBV5-6 and TRBJ2-2; the match to TRBD1 covers 10 bases. CDR3 length equals 15 residues. Trimming cost V 4 bases and J 6 bases; bases outside gene matches: 6. Germline loops: CDR1 SGHDT, CDR2 YYEEEE. The CDR3 DNA reads TGTGCCAGCAGCGTAGACAGGGGGCTGGCCGGGGAGCTGTTTTTT. It specifies CASSVDRGLAGELFF.

This chain links TRBV20-1 with TRBJ1-1; 7 bases fit TRBD1. V lost 0 bases, J lost 5 bases, and 6 bases stayed unmatched. Germline V gene data show CDR1 as DFQATT and CDR2 as SNEGSKA (reference sequence). The CDR3 sequence is 14 residues long. CDR3 in DNA: TGCAGTGCTAGAGATGGGAACAGGGGAACTGAAGCTTTCTTT. Encoded protein: CSARDGNRGTEAFF.

The chain links TRBV7-9 to TRBJ2-7; the D gene is possibly TRBD1 (6 bases). The germline gives CDR1 SEHNR, CDR2 FQNEAQ (reference sequence). This CDR3 comprises 15 residues. With 2 bases removed from V and 3 bases from J, the gap between germline ends came to 14 bases. Written as DNA, the CDR3 is TGTGCCAGCAGCTTAACCGGTGGACAGCTCTACGAGCAGTACTTC. This gives the protein CASSLTGGQLYEQYF.

The rearrangement uses TRBV3-1 and TRBJ2-5, with 8 bases aligning to TRBD2. The CDR3 is 16 amino acids. Per germline, CDR1 LGHDT and CDR2 YNNKEL (reference sequence). J was trimmed by 4 bases and V by 4 bases; bases with no gene match: 11. CDR3 coding DNA: TGTGCCAGCAGCCGCCAACTAAGCGGGGGAAGAGAGACCCAGTACTTC. The encoded protein is CASSRQLSGGRETQYF.

This clonotype appeared a few times. V and J are TRBV7-6 and TRBJ2-7, with TRBD2 identical over 14 bases. Germline trimming cut 3 bases from V and 3 bases from J; bases unmatched to any gene: 16. Germline V gives CDR1 SGHVS, CDR2 FNYEAQ. There are 20 residues in the CDR3. The CDR3 loop is CASSLGTSGGAPTIRYEQYF. The CDR3 coding sequence is TGTGCCAGCAGCTTGGGGACTAGCGGGGGAGCTCCTACAATTCGCTACGAGCAGTACTTC. Full variable domain (remainder filled in from reference TRBV7-6 and TRBJ2-7): GAGVSQSPRYKVTKRGQDVALRCDPISGHVSLYWYRQALGQGPEFLTYFNYEAQQDKSGLPNDRFSAERPEGSISTLTIQRTEQRDSAMYRCASSLGTSGGAPTIRYEQYFGPGTRLTVT.

In this sample, this clonotype turned up many times. The chain is built from TRBV5-1 and TRBJ2-7; TRBD1 or TRBD2 may be the D gene (5 bases each). Trimming took 2 bases from V and 5 from J, leaving 14 bases between them. CDR1 and CDR2 (germline): SGHRS, YFSETQ. This CDR3 has 14 residues. CDR3 amino acids: CASSFGQGVHEQYF. For the CDR3, the DNA is TGCGCCAGCAGCTTTGGGCAGGGAGTCCACGAGCAGTACTTC. Drawing the rest from reference TRBV5-1 and TRBJ2-7, the complete variable domain is KAGVTQTPRYLIKTRGQQVTLSCSPISGHRSVSWYQQTPGQGLQFLFEYFSETQRNKGNFPGRFSGRQFSNSRSEMNVSTLELGDSALYLCASSFGQGVHEQYFGPGTRLTVT.

The J gene is TRBJ1-1, the V gene TRBV6-6, with TRBD1 matching over 10 bases. The CDR3 is made up of 17 amino acids. The V gene end was trimmed by 0 bases and the J gene end by 6 bases; junction bases not matched to a gene: 10. The germline V gene has CDR1 MNHNY and CDR2 SVGAGI (reference sequence). DNA of the CDR3: TGTGCCAGCAGTTACTCGAGGGACAGGGGAAGGGGCGCTGAAGCTTTCTTT. Its translation is CASSYSRDRGRGAEAFF.

The rearrangement joins TRBV4-1 to TRBJ1-2, with 8 bases fitting TRBD1. Germline V CDR1 and CDR2: MGHRA, YSYEKL. The CDR3 sequence is 15 residues long. After removal of 1 base from V and 8 bases from J, the junction contained 9 bases not matched to a gene. CDR3 protein: CASSQVETGGEGYTF. CDR3 nucleotide sequence: TGCGCCAGCAGCCAAGTAGAAACAGGGGGGGAGGGCTACACCTTC.

The chain uses TRBV2 and TRBJ1-2; TRBD1 aligns across 8 bases. The CDR3 is 13 amino acids. CDR1 is SNHLY and CDR2 is FYNNEI in the germline V gene. V lost 7 bases to trimming and J lost 5 bases; unmatched junction nucleotides: 6. In DNA form, the CDR3 reads TGTGCCAGCACCACGACAGGGGAGTATGGCTACACCTTC. Translating gives CASTTTGEYGYTF.

A single count supports this clonotype. The J gene is TRBJ1-5, the V gene TRBV6-1, with TRBD1 as a possible D gene (6 bases). Germline V gives CDR1 MNHNS, CDR2 SASEGT. This CDR3 comprises 16 residues. V lost 7 bases and J 0 bases, leaving 16 bases between the germline ends. This CDR3 is CASIYDRNYSNQPQHF. The CDR3 nucleotides read TGTGCCAGCATCTACGACAGGAACTATAGCAATCAGCCCCAGCATTTT.

The V and J genes are TRBV9 and TRBJ2-3; TRBD1 matches at 7 bases. The CDR3 runs 14 residues. CDR1 is SGDLS and CDR2 is YYNGEE in the germline V gene. V trimming: 4 bases; J trimming: 4 bases; junction bases outside the gene matches: 6. DNA of the CDR3: TGTGCCAGCAGCCCCCAGGGGGTGGCAGATACGCAGTATTTT. Amino acids: CASSPQGVADTQYF.

This clonotype was found a few times. V usage is TRBV2 and J usage is TRBJ1-6; D is unresolved. V was cut by 2 bases and J by 8 bases, with 13 bases left in between. Germline-derived CDR1 and CDR2 are SNHLY and FYNNEI. This CDR3 is 15 amino acids long. The CDR3: CASSENYDGYSPLHF. CDR3 DNA sequence: TGTGCCAGCAGTGAAAATTACGACGGTTATTCACCCCTCCACTTT.

The chain links TRBV2 to TRBJ2-7; perhaps TRBD1 as D (6 bases). The CDR3 sequence is 12 residues long. In germline, CDR1 is SNHLY, CDR2 FYNNEI. V shed 10 bases and J shed 1 base, with 11 bases lying between them. The chain's CDR3 is CAMRTASYEQYF. The CDR3 DNA is TGTGCCATGCGGACAGCGTCCTACGAGCAGTACTTC. The entire variable domain, with the rest obtained from reference TRBV2 and TRBJ2-7, is as follows: EPEVTQTPSHQVTQMGQEVILRCVPISNHLYFYWYRQILGQKVEFLVSFYNNEISEKSEIFDDQFSVERPDGSNFTLKIRSTKLEDSAMYFCAMRTASYEQYFGPGTRLTVT.

This clonotype came up a few times. This chain joins TRBV12-3 or TRBV12-4 and TRBJ2-5; D gene unclear. The CDR3 has 13 residues. V lost 5 bases and J lost 2, with 9 bases in between. CDR3 residues: CASSASQQETQYF. CDR3 coding DNA: TGTGCCAGCAGTGCCAGCCAGCAAGAGACCCAGTACTTC.

The chain is built from TRBV5-1 and TRBJ2-3; TRBD2 matches 11 bases. V was pared by 2 bases and J by 2 bases, with 7 bases of the junction left unmatched. There are 17 residues in the CDR3. Germline loops: CDR1 SGHRS, CDR2 YFSETQ. The CDR3 coding sequence is TGCGCCAGCAGCTTAGAACTGGGACTAGCGGTCACAGATACGCAGTATTTT. This gives the protein CASSLELGLAVTDTQYF.